This is a list of T cell receptor beta chains from one sample in a study of cytomegalovirus exposure and HLA in healthy donors. Sequenced by immunoSEQ multiplex PCR; TCRdb stores in-frame clones only, minus some. The profile covers 110,000 to 150,000 clones, with 75% appearing a single time and around 7% taken by the ten largest. Sequencing was carried out using PBMCs. The source of these receptors is a young man in good health and CMV-seronegative. Each CDR3 is given with its conserved first and last residue. Fields, in order: clone size, J gene, D gene, V gene, CDR3 DNA, CDR3 protein. The D gene is left open where the match is weak. Not every row has a clone size; where given, it reads once, few, many or a size class.

once,TRBJ1-2,NA,TRBV29-1,TGCAGCGTAGGCGGCCCCAGGAGGTATGGCTACACCTTC,CSVGGPRRYGYTF
NA,TRBJ1-1,NA,TRBV5-4,TGTGCTAGTAGTGGGGCTGTGAACACTGAAGCTTTCTTT,CASSGAVNTEAFF
NA,TRBJ2-1,TRBD1,TRBV19,TGTGCCAGTAGTATACAGGGGGATTCCTACAATGAGCAGTTCTTC,CASSIQGDSYNEQFF
few,TRBJ1-5,TRBD1,TRBV4-2,TGTGCCAGCAGACAGGGGGATCAGCCCCAGCATTTT,CASRQGDQPQHF
NA,TRBJ1-1,NA,TRBV7-8,TGTGCCAGCACCCGGACTAGTATGAACACTGAAGCTTTCTTT,CASTRTSMNTEAFF
NA,TRBJ2-3,NA,TRBV6-5,TGTGCCAGCTGCGGAGGTGGGCTAGAGTCAGATACGCAGTATTTT,CASCGGGLESDTQYF
NA,TRBJ1-3,NA,TRBV5-1,TGCGCCAGCAGCGCGGCCTTCGGGGTCGCTGGAAACACCATATATTTT,CASSAAFGVAGNTIYF
NA,TRBJ2-7,TRBD2,TRBV5-4,TGTGCCAGCAGCGTCGAAGCGGGAGACCTCTACGAGCAGTACTTC,CASSVEAGDLYEQYF
NA,TRBJ1-1,NA,TRBV5-4,TGTGCCAGCACCCTGGGACTCCAAGGCGACACTGAAGCTTTCTTT,CASTLGLQGDTEAFF
NA,TRBJ1-4,TRBD1,TRBV15,TGTGCCACCAGCAGAGGTTTGCCGACAGGGTCGTCGGAAAAACTGTTTTTT,CATSRGLPTGSSEKLFF
NA,TRBJ1-1,NA,TRBV7-9,TGTTCCACCGGGATCCCCAGGGGAATCACTGAAGCTTTCTTT,CSTGIPRGITEAFF